The 8 T cell receptor beta chains in this list originate from one sample, sequenced in a study of blood T cells in healthy people across ages. Alongside a J-beta primer mix, a sample-barcoded 5' primer served in a second PCR lasting roughly 7 to 11 cycles. TCRdb redid the calling of the 5' RACE reads with MiXCR, one entry per CDR3 protein. This sample has around 650,000 distinct CDR3 sequences, with around 32% found just once. Sequences were obtained from blood. These receptors all come from a woman over 75 in good health.

This chain uses TRBV12-5 with TRBJ1-1; D might be TRBD1 (5 bases). Germline loops: CDR1 LGHNT, CDR2 FRNRAP. The length of the CDR3 is 13 residues. The CDR3 loop reads CVRGLLQDTEAFF. The CDR3 nucleotides are TGTGTTAGGGGTTTGTTACAGGACACTGAAGCTTTCTTT.

Of note for this clonotype: Since the CDR3 does not end with the conserved phenylalanine or tryptophan, this likely comes from a read error. Because the CDR3's place on the DNA is in doubt, the DNA is left out and the CDR3 is given as listed by TCRdb. The V gene is TRBV12-3 or TRBV12-4, the J gene TRBJ2-7. The CDR3 numbers 14 amino acids, ends counted. The chain's CDR3 is CASSPVFSSYEEYS.

This clonotype was counted a few times. It may be a read error: a sequence one base away is much more abundant. The rearrangement joins TRBV7-2 to TRBJ2-1; D call uncertain. The CDR3 is 11 residues long. Trimming took off 5 bases at V and 6 bases at J, with 5 bases between the two ends. From germline, CDR1 is SGHTA and CDR2 FQGNSA. CDR3 residues: CASSALNEQFF. Written as DNA, the CDR3 is TGTGCCAGCAGCGCCCTCAATGAGCAGTTCTTC. The full variable domain, rest sourced from reference TRBV7-2 and TRBJ2-1, is GAGVSQSPSNKVTEKGKDVELRCDPISGHTALYWYRQSLGQGLEFLIYFQGNSAPDKSGLPSDRFSAERTGGSVSTLTIQRTQQEDSAVYLCASSALNEQFFGPGTRLTVL.

V gene TRBV27 combines with J gene TRBJ2-1; D is undetermined. Trimming cost V 2 bases and J 6 bases, with 8 bases left between them. Germline CDR1 reads MNHEY; CDR2 reads SMNVEV (reference sequence). The CDR3 sequence is 13 residues long. CDR3 nucleotides: TGTGCCAGCAGTTTAAATCAGTGCAATGAGCAGTTCTTC. Its translation is CASSLNQCNEQFF.

This clonotype was observed many times. The chain carries TRBV20-1 and TRBJ1-6; no clear D. V was pared by 3 bases and J by 8 bases, with 11 bases between. Looked up from germline, CDR1 is DFQATT and CDR2 is SNEGSKA (reference sequence). CDR3 length: 13 amino acids. The CDR3 loop is CSASLDLYSPLHF. CDR3 DNA sequence: TGCAGTGCTAGCTTAGACCTTTATTCACCCCTCCACTTT.

This clonotype was observed many times. This sequence joins TRBV5-5 and TRBJ2-6; D not resolved. The V and J ends lost 5 bases and 1 base respectively, with 7 bases between them. The CDR3 is made up of 14 amino acids. Germline CDR1 is SGHKS and CDR2 is YYEKEE (reference sequence). CDR3 residues: CASSQGSGANVLTF. For the CDR3, the DNA is TGTGCCAGCAGTCAAGGGTCTGGGGCCAACGTCCTGACTTTC. Looking up the rest from reference TRBV5-5 and TRBJ2-6 gives the full variable domain: DAGVTQSPTHLIKTRGQQVTLRCSPISGHKSVSWYQQVLGQGPQFIFQYYEKEERGRGNFPDRFSARQFPNYSSELNVNALLLGDSALYLCASSQGSGANVLTFGAGSRLTVL.

In this sample, this clonotype turned up many times. CDR3 loop: CASSLVTRGVTDTQYF. DNA for the CDR3: TGTGCCAGCAGCTTAGTTACGCGGGGAGTCACAGATACGCAGTATTTT. This sequence joins TRBV5-6 and TRBJ2-3; tentatively, D is TRBD2 (6 bases). Germline assignment: CDR1 SGHDT and CDR2 YYEEEE. V was clipped by 2 bases and J by 2 bases, with 15 bases between them. CDR3 length equals 16 residues.

This clonotype was found a few times. Since a much larger clone is just one base distant, this may be a read error. The rearrangement links TRBV5-1 to TRBJ2-7; 7 nucleotides agree with TRBD1. Trimming took 1 base from V and 7 from J; bases not matched to a gene: 8. This CDR3 region has 14 residues. CDR1 is SGHRS, CDR2 YFSETQ, per germline. This chain's CDR3 is CASSLKGADNEQYF. Written as DNA, the CDR3 is TGCGCCAGCAGCTTGAAGGGGGCAGACAATGAGCAGTACTTC.